The 22 T cell receptor beta chains in this list originate from one sample, sequenced in a study of cytomegalovirus exposure and HLA in healthy donors. Researchers ran the PCR with 60 Vbeta and 13 Jbeta primers. The data were produced by immunoSEQ multiplex PCR, yet TCRdb's version contains in-frame clones alone and is incomplete. Among about 160,000 clones listed, about 80% were seen once. Material for sequencing was PBMCs. Source of these receptors: a woman aged 40 to 50 in good health and CMV-seronegative.

The gene calls are TRBV29-1 and TRBJ2-2; D uncertain. This CDR3 comprises 11 residues. Trimming removed 5 bases at V and 6 bases at J, with 7 bases between. Looked up from germline, CDR1 is SQVTM and CDR2 is ANQGSEA. CDR3 amino acids: CSVFGSGELFF. The CDR3 DNA sequence: TGCAGCGTTTTCGGTTCCGGGGAGCTGTTTTTT.

The V and J genes are TRBV11-3 and TRBJ2-1; 8 positions agree with TRBD1. The CDR3 has 14 amino acids. Germline V CDR1 and CDR2: SGHNT, YENEEA. Trimming at V came to 7 bases and at J to 6 bases, leaving 8 bases not matched to a gene. The CDR3 protein is CASTPTRGLNEQFF. The CDR3 nucleotides are TGTGCCAGCACCCCGACCAGGGGGCTCAATGAGCAGTTCTTC.

The chain has TRBV5-4 and TRBJ2-1; 9 bases map to TRBD1. Germline-derived CDR1 and CDR2 are SGHNT and YYREEE (reference sequence). V gave up 0 bases and J gave up 4 bases; unmatched junction bases: 5. The length of the CDR3 is 16 residues. The CDR3 spells CASSLGGTGTYNEQFF. The DNA for the CDR3 is TGTGCCAGCAGCTTGGGGGGGACAGGGACGTACAATGAGCAGTTCTTC.

The V gene is TRBV23-1, the J gene TRBJ2-3; the D gene is possibly TRBD2 (5 bases). TRBV23-1 is assigned to the ORF class and has an uncertain function. The CDR3 consists of 15 residues. The V gene lost 1 base and the J gene lost 2 bases, with 10 bases spanning the gap. CDR3 loop: CASSQFGEITDTQYF. CDR3 nucleotide sequence: TGCGCCAGCAGTCAATTCGGGGAGATCACAGATACGCAGTATTTT.

This sequence joins TRBV7-6 and TRBJ2-5; D may be TRBD2 (5 bases). The CDR3 runs to 16 residues. The germline V and J ends were trimmed by 5 bases and 2 bases, with 18 bases remaining between them. Germline loops: CDR1 SGHVS, CDR2 FNYEAQ. The DNA of the CDR3 is TGTGCCAGCAGCGAAGTTATGGTAGCGTCACAAGAGACCCAGTACTTC. Its translation is CASSEVMVASQETQYF.

This sequence joins TRBV9 and TRBJ1-2; 11 nucleotides agree with TRBD1. Germline assignment: CDR1 SGDLS and CDR2 YYNGEE. The CDR3 is 17 residues long. J was trimmed by 6 bases and V by 4 bases; bases with no gene match: 14. The CDR3 reads CASSTGEWGQGVNGYTF. As DNA, the CDR3 is TGTGCCAGCAGCACCGGGGAGTGGGGACAGGGGGTAAATGGCTACACCTTC.

This clone was seen a single time. This chain joins TRBV11-2 and TRBJ2-1; 7 nucleotides align to TRBD1. The ends lost 0 bases at V and 3 bases at J; junction bases unmatched: 2. The germline gives CDR1 SGHAT, CDR2 FQNNGV. The CDR3 is made up of 15 amino acids. As DNA, the CDR3 is TGTGCCAGCAGCTTAGAGGGACAGCACTACAATGAGCAGTTCTTC. Amino acid sequence: CASSLEGQHYNEQFF.

Concerning this clone itself: The junction and the germline gene differ at one end; a read error may be behind it. The CDR3 DNA follows: TGTGCTAGCAGCTTAAGCGAGAACACTGAAGCTTTCTTT. Translation gives CASSLSENTEAFF. This rearrangement joins TRBV7-7 to TRBJ1-1; D ambiguous. Germline loops: CDR1 SSHAT, CDR2 FNYEAQ (reference sequence). The CDR3 has 13 amino acids.

V gene TRBV11-3 combines with J gene TRBJ2-2; TRBD1 agrees at 8 bases. The CDR3 extends over 14 amino acids. Per germline, CDR1 SGHNT and CDR2 YENEEA. Trimming took 5 bases from V and 7 from J; bases not matched to a gene: 6. CDR3 nucleotides: TGTGCCAGCAGCGAAACAGGGGGGAGCGGGGAGCTGTTTTTT. This codes for CASSETGGSGELFF.

The chain carries TRBV6-1 and TRBJ1-4; a possible D gene is TRBD1 (5 bases). The germline CDR1 and CDR2 sequences are MNHNS and SASEGT. Trimming removed 6 bases at V and 8 bases at J, with 16 bases between. The CDR3 has 14 amino acids. The DNA for the CDR3 is TGTGCCAGCAGGTGGGGTTTGGACATAGAAAAACTGTTTTTT. It codes for CASRWGLDIEKLFF.

This clone turned up a few times. The CDR3 DNA sequence: TGTGCCAGCACCCTAGGCTCCTACAATGAGCAGTTCTTC. Its translation: CASTLGSYNEQFF. V gene TRBV6-6 combines with J gene TRBJ2-1; D gene ambiguous. Between the trimmed V and J ends, which lost 7 bases and 0 bases, there was a span of 7 bases. Germline V gene sequence: CDR1 MNHNY, CDR2 SVGAGI (reference sequence). There are 13 residues in the CDR3.

The rearrangement joins TRBV6-1 to TRBJ2-3, with 9 bases aligning to TRBD2. CDR1 is MNHNS, CDR2 SASEGT, per germline. CDR3 size: 13 residues. CDR3 nucleotide sequence: TGTGCACTTAGCGGGAGTCTATCGGATACGCAGTATTTT. Protein: CALSGSLSDTQYF.

J is TRBJ1-1 and V is TRBV7-3, with D tentatively TRBD1 (5 bases). The V end was cut by 5 bases, the J end by 4 bases, with 14 bases between. Per germline, CDR1 SGHTA and CDR2 FQGTGA. The CDR3 is 14 amino acids. The CDR3 here is CASSPRAGSTEAFF. Written as DNA, the CDR3 is TGTGCCAGCAGCCCACGGGCAGGGTCCACTGAAGCTTTCTTT.

The rearrangement links TRBV19 to TRBJ1-2; no clear D. Germline V gene lookup returns CDR1 LNHDA and CDR2 SQIVND (reference sequence). The ends were cut back, 5 bases at V and 3 bases at J, with 19 bases in the middle. CDR3 size: 16 residues. CDR3 in DNA: TGTGCCAGTAGTGTCCGAGGAGGGAGGGAGGACTATGGCTACACCTTC. Its protein is CASSVRGGREDYGYTF.

This clone was recorded a few times. This chain uses TRBV6-5 with TRBJ2-5; possible D gene TRBD2, 6 bases. CDR3 length equals 16 residues. With 4 bases removed from V and 5 bases from J, the gap between germline ends came to 20 bases. Germline V gives CDR1 MNHEY, CDR2 SVGAGI. CDR3 sequence reads: CASSWDSTFRIETQYF. The CDR3 region has the DNA TGTGCCAGCAGTTGGGACTCGACATTCCGGATCGAGACCCAGTACTTC.

The chain couples TRBV5-1 to TRBJ2-1; 10 nucleotides align to TRBD2. Germline loops: CDR1 SGHRS, CDR2 YFSETQ. The trim removed 4 bases at V and 4 bases at J, leaving 5 bases unmatched. CDR3 length equals 15 residues. The CDR3 DNA reads TGCGCCAGCAGCCATACTAGCGGGGCTTACAATGAGCAGTTCTTC. This sequence encodes CASSHTSGAYNEQFF.

The chain recombines TRBV5-1 with TRBJ2-3; 8 positions agree with TRBD2. Germline V gene lookup returns CDR1 SGHRS and CDR2 YFSETQ. With V trimmed by 0 bases and J by 2 bases, 5 bases remained unmatched. CDR3 length: 16 residues. In DNA form, the CDR3 reads TGCGCCAGCAGCTTGGCTCTAGCGGGCTTCACAGATACGCAGTATTTT. It is translated as CASSLALAGFTDTQYF.

The count of this clone is one. V is TRBV10-1 and J is TRBJ1-2; 7 bases line up with TRBD1. This CDR3 contains 15 residues. Germline CDR1 WNHNN, CDR2 SYGVQD (reference sequence). The trim removed 4 bases at V and 8 bases at J, leaving 13 bases unmatched. The CDR3 DNA reads as TGCGCCAGCAGTGTAGAGCTTGGACAGGCCTCGGGCTACACCTTC. Protein product: CASSVELGQASGYTF.

This chain connects TRBV30 to TRBJ1-3; tentative D call: TRBD1 (5 bases). V lost 0 bases and J 4 bases, leaving 7 bases between the germline ends. The CDR3 sequence is 13 residues long. Per the germline V gene, CDR1 is GTSNPN and CDR2 is SVGIG (reference sequence). CDR3 DNA sequence: TGTGCCTGGAGTGTACAGGAGGGAAACACCATATATTTT. Its protein product is CAWSVQEGNTIYF.

J is TRBJ1-1 and V is TRBV4-2; 8 nucleotides match TRBD1. CDR3 size: 18 residues. From germline, CDR1 is LGHNA and CDR2 YNFKEQ. Unmatched junction bases numbered 14, after V lost 4 bases and J lost 1 base. The CDR3 is CASSRQGQGSRGNTEAFF. The CDR3, as DNA: TGTGCCAGCAGCCGACAAGGACAGGGATCAAGGGGGAACACTGAAGCTTTCTTT.

This clone was recorded only once. The genes are TRBV30 and TRBJ1-1; the D gene is possibly TRBD1 (5 bases). CDR1 GTSNPN and CDR2 SVGIG come from the germline V gene (reference sequence). The CDR3 contains 11 residues. Trimming shortened V by 2 bases and J by 6 bases, and 7 bases separated the two germline ends. Here the CDR3 DNA reads TGTGCCTGGAGTTTAGGGGCTGAAGCTTTCTTT. Translated, it gives CAWSLGAEAFF.

V gene TRBV7-3 combines with J gene TRBJ2-2, with TRBD1 as a possible D gene (5 bases). The CDR3 is 13 amino acids. Trimming pared 5 bases from V and 6 bases from J, leaving 10 bases between. Germline V gives CDR1 SGHTA, CDR2 FQGTGA. The CDR3 coding sequence is TGTGCCAGCAGCCCCAGGGTACCCGGGGAGCTGTTTTTT. Protein product: CASSPRVPGELFF.